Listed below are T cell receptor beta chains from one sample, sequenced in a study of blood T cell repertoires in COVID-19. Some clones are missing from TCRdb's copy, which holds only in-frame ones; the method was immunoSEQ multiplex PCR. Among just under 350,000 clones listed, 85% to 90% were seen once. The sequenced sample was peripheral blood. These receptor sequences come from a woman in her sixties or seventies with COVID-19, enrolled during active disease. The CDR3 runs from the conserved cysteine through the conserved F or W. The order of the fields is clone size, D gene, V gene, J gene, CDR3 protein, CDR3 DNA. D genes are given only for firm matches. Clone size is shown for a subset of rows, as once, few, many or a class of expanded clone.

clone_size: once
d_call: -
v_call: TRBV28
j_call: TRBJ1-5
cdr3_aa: CASIALEARQPQHF
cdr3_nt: TGTGCCAGCATTGCCCTAGAGGCACGGCAGCCCCAGCATTTT

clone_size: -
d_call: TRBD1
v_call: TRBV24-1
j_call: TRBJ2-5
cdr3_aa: CATSVRTGGDQETQYF
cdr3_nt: TGTGCCACCAGTGTCCGGACAGGCGGCGACCAAGAGACCCAGTACTTC

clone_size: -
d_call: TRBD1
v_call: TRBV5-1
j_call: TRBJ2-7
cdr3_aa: CASSSTGDEQYF
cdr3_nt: TGCGCCAGCTCATCCACAGGGGACGAGCAGTACTTC

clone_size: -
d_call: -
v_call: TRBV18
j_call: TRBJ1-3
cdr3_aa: CASSPAGNGNTIYF
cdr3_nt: TGTGCCAGCTCACCAGCAGGGAATGGAAACACCATATATTTT

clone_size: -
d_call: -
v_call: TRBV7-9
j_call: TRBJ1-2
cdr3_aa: CASSLGATGGYTF
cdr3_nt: TGTGCCAGCAGCTTAGGGGCGACAGGTGGCTACACCTTC

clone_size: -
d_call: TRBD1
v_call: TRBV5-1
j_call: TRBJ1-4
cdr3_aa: CASSLVSGGGEKLFF
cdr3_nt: TGCGCCAGCAGCTTGGTGTCAGGGGGCGGTGAAAAACTGTTTTTT

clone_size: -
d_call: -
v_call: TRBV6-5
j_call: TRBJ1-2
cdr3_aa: CASSRLTELGGYTF
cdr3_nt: TGTGCCAGCAGCCGCCTTACGGAATTGGGCGGCTACACCTTC

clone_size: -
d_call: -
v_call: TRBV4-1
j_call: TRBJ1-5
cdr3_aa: CASSHPSADSWTFRPQHF
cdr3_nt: TGCGCCAGCAGCCATCCCTCCGCGGACAGTTGGACCTTCCGGCCCCAGCATTTT

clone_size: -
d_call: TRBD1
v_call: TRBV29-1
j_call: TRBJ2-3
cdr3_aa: CSVAGQGSGTDTQYF
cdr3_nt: TGCAGCGTTGCCGGACAGGGGTCGGGCACAGATACGCAGTATTTT

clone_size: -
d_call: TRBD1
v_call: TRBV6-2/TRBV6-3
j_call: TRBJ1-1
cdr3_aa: CASSRDRGSVGAFF
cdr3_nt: TGTGCCAGCAGTCGGGACAGGGGTTCGGTAGGAGCTTTCTTT

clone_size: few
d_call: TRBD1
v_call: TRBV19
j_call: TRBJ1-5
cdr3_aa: CASRPGTGQHQPQHF
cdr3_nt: TGTGCCAGTAGGCCCGGGACAGGGCAGCATCAGCCCCAGCATTTT

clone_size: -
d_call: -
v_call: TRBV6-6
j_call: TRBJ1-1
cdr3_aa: CASSYRGSNTEAFF
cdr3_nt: TGTGCCAGCAGTTACAGAGGTTCGAACACTGAAGCTTTCTTT

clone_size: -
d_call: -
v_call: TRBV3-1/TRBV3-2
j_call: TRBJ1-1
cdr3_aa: CASSGGSWAFF
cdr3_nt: TGTGCCAGCAGTGGCGGCTCCTGGGCTTTCTTT

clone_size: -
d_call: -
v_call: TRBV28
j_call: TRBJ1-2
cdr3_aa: CASRIRGNYGYTF
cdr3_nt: TGTGCCAGCAGGATCAGGGGTAACTATGGCTACACCTTC

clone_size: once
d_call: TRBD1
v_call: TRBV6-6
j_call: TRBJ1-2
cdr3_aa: CASSYSQGALGYGYTF
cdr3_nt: TGTGCCAGCAGTTACTCTCAGGGGGCGCTGGGCTATGGCTACACCTTC

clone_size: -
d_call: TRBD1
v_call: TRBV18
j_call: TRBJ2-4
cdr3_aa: CASSPTRQGGWGKNIQYF
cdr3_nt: TGTGCCAGCTCACCTACCCGACAGGGGGGCTGGGGCAAAAACATTCAGTACTTC

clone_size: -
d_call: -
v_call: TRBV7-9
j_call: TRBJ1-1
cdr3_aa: CASSSIQGRTEAFF
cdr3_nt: TGTGCCAGCAGCTCTATTCAAGGGAGAACTGAAGCTTTCTTT

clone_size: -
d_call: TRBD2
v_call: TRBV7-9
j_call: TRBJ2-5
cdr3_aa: CASSLQGLAGPGETQYF
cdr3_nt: TGTGCCAGCAGTTTGCAGGGCCTAGCGGGGCCAGGAGAGACCCAGTACTTC

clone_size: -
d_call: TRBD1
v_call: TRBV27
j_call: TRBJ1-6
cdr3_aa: CASSRPPGGVNSPLHF
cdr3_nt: TGTGCCAGCAGTCGGCCTCCAGGGGGTGTCAATTCACCCCTCCACTTT

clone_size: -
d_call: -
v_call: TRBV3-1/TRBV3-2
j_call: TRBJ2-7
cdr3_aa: CASSLGGLGEQYF
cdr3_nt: TGTGCCAGCAGCCTGGGGGGGCTGGGGGAGCAGTACTTC

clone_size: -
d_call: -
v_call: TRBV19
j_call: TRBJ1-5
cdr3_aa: CASSTDGVNQPQHF
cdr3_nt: TGTGCCAGTAGTACCGACGGGGTAAATCAGCCCCAGCATTTT

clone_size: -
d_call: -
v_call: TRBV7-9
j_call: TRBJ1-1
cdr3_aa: CASSFKGELNTEAFF
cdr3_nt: TGTGCCAGCAGCTTTAAAGGGGAACTGAACACTGAAGCTTTCTTT

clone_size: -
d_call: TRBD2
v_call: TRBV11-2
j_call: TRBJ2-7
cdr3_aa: CASSFPIDSGVISYEQYF
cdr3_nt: TGTGCCAGCAGCTTTCCCATCGATAGCGGGGTAATCTCCTACGAGCAGTACTTC

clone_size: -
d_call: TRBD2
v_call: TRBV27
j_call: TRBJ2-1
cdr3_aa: CASSWTSGPSYNEQFF
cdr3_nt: TGTGCCAGCAGTTGGACTAGCGGGCCTTCTTACAATGAGCAGTTCTTC

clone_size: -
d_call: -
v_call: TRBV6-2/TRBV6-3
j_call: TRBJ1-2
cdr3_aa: CASSHRDYNYGYTF
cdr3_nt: TGTGCCAGCAGTCACAGGGATTATAACTATGGCTACACCTTC

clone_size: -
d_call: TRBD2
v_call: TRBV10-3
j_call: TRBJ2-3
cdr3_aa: CAISPGTSGPDTQYF
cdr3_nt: TGTGCCATCAGCCCCGGGACTAGCGGCCCAGATACGCAGTATTTT

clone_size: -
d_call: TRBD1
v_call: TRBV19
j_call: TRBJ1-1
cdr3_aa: CASSIPGRGLAEAFF
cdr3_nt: TGTGCCAGTAGTATTCCGGGCAGGGGGTTGGCTGAAGCTTTCTTT

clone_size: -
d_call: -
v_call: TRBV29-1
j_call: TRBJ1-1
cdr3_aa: CSVEGLEAFF
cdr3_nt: TGCAGCGTTGAGGGACTGGAAGCTTTCTTT

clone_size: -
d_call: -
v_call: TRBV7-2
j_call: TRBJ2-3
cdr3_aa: CASSLGGTPSTDTQYF
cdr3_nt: TGTGCCAGCAGCTTAGGGGGGACTCCAAGCACAGATACGCAGTATTTT

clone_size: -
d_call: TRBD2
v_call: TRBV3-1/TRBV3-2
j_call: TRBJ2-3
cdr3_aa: CASSLILAGKQYF
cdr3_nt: TGTGCCAGCAGCCTCATTTTAGCGGGGAAGCAGTATTTT

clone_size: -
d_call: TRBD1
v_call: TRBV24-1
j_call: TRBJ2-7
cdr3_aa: CATSDSTGGEQYF
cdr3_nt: TGTGCCACCAGTGATTCCACAGGGGGCGAGCAGTACTTC

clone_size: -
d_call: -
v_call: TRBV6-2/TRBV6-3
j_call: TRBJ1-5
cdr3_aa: CASSPPDTIAGQPQHF
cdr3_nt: TGTGCCAGCAGTCCGCCGGACACGATTGCAGGTCAGCCCCAGCATTTT

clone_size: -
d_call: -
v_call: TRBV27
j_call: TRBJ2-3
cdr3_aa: CASSSGVSTDTQYF
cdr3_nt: TGTGCCAGCAGTTCCGGGGTCTCCACAGATACGCAGTATTTT

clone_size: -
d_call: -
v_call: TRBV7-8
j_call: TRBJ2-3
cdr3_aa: CASSFSRADTQYF
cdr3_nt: TGTGCCAGCAGCTTCTCGAGGGCAGATACGCAGTATTTT

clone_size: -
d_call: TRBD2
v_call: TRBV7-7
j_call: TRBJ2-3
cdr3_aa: CASSLGAGADTQYF
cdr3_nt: TGTGCCAGCAGCTTAGGGGCGGGGGCAGATACGCAGTATTTT

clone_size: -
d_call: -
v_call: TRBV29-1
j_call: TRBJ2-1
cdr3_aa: CSVEAGYRNEQFF
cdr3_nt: TGCAGCGTTGAGGCAGGGTACCGCAATGAGCAGTTCTTC

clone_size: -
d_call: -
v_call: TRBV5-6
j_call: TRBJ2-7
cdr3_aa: CASSLKAGYEQYF
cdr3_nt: TGTGCCAGCAGCTTGAAAGCAGGCTACGAGCAGTACTTC

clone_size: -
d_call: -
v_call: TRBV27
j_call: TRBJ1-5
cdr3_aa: CASSHRRGGSNQPQHF
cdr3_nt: TGTGCCAGCAGCCATAGGAGGGGGGGATCGAATCAGCCCCAGCATTTT

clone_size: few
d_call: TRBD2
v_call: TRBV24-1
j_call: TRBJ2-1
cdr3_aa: CATSDLRLAGAGEQFF
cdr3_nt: TGTGCCACCAGTGATTTGAGACTAGCGGGGGCAGGTGAGCAGTTCTTC

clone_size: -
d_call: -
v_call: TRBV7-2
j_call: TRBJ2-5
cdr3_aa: CASSPSQGLQETQYF
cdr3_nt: TGTGCCAGCAGCCCCAGCCAGGGACTGCAGGAGACCCAGTACTTC